This T cell receptor (beta chain) was sequenced for a study of regulatory T cells in long-lasting Graves disease (dated by TCRdb to about 2021). Context from the whole study: Newly diagnosed Graves' disease patients had taken antithyroid drugs for less than 3 months. Patients with persistent Graves' disease were compared with patients with newly diagnosed Graves' disease using TCR sequencing and RNA sequencing of peripheral blood. The study took place in China and was registered as a clinical trial. A total of 35 or so samples were covered by TCR sequencing, comprising some 13 persistent and approximately 20 newly diagnosed Graves' disease patients.

On the study overall, not on this receptor specifically: Compared with newly diagnosed patients, persistent Graves' disease patients had lower TCR Shannon entropy and fewer highly expanded clones, which suggests clonal expansion. As a limitation, the authors acknowledged that the small sample size may reduce accuracy. Persistent patients shared more public clonotypes among themselves (around 3,000) than newly diagnosed patients did (more than 850). Sequencing and analysis were limited to the TCR beta chain. Because the primary lesion, thyroid tissue, could not be accessed, the study looked at peripheral blood alone. Preferential use of TRBV28, TRBJ1-2 and TRBJ2-5 was observed in persistent disease, whereas TRBV20-1 and TRBJ2-1 were favored in newly diagnosed disease.

Taken with the paper, the label for time point translates to: newly diagnosed GD, antithyroid drugs for less than 3 months. RNA was extracted from PBMCs in TRIzol for both TCR sequencing and RNA sequencing. Graves' disease was diagnosed according to American Thyroid Association guidelines. Patients for the study were recruited at an endocrinology department in Xi'an, China. Each patient gave about 8.1 milliliters of peripheral blood, collected in an EDTA anticoagulant tube. PBMCs were isolated by Ficoll Paque Plus density gradient separation without further T cell sorting. RNA quality was checked with an Agilent 2100 Bioanalyzer and agarose gel, and concentration with a NanoDrop 2000. From a lookup of the germline V gene, CDR1 and CDR2 are SQVTM and ANQGSEA. A distance of 9 bases separates the germline ends of V and J, which lose 4 bases and 0 bases respectively. Taken from cysteine to phenylalanine, the CDR3 has 14 residues. Only the CDR3 portion is preserved as DNA: 42 bases, with reading frame beginning at the first base.

As concerns this clonotype: Its antigen remains undetermined. The sample holds no much larger clone one base away, and base qualities are not on file.

Library preparation used multiplex PCR. The sequencer listed for this sample is Illumina HiSeq 4000. iRepertoire HTBI primers and Arm-PCR amplification of CDR3 regions were used to construct TCR beta libraries. Before sequencing, the PCR products went through gel purification. In the authors' own workflow: Gene usage analysis of CDR3 amino acid clonotypes relied on the roughly 60 TRBV and 14 TRBJ segments identified across samples. COPE and FqMerger were used to merge the filtered high-quality paired reads into contigs. BLAST was used to align contigs to the IMGT TRBV, TRBD and TRBJ reference genes, and CDR3 was defined following IMGT. Highly expanded clones were defined as clonotypes with a frequency above 0.1%. Shannon entropy served as the measure of repertoire diversity, while the Gini coefficient captured V-J evenness. A clonotype found in more than one individual was treated as public. Clones were called with MiXCR by TCRdb after fastp trimmed the public reads at Q25, and only in-frame beta chains were retained. Rows with a matching CDR3 protein are joined into one entry that keeps the most common DNA and genes. The V and J calls and clone size come from TCRdb's table, not from the authors' own analysis. The sample profile shows about 540,000 distinct CDR3 sequences; less than 15% of them were found once. Clones ranked in the top ten supply under 10% of the sample.

The data were also submitted as part of a second study, on T cells in Graves' hyperthyroidism and ophthalmopathy. That second publication adds: Stable Graves' hyperthyroidism was defined as no progression to ophthalmopathy during 18 months of follow-up. Hyperthyroidism patients were aged 18 to 65 years and newly diagnosed, with disease duration of less than 2 months. Exclusion was applied to patients with uncontrolled infections, other autoimmune diseases, pregnancy or lactation. Diagnoses were based on clinical symptoms, serum thyroxine and TRAb, thyroid ultrasound and orbital computed tomography. The TCR CDR3 was subjected to a first round of RT-PCR using the HTBI primer set and the Qiagen OneStep RT-PCR kit. Blood samples also contained most of the expanded thyroid clonotypes (frequency above 0.001), which suggests that blood repertoires may reflect thyroid immune responses. Ophthalmopathy was separated from stable hyperthyroidism by a 13 V-J signature model, with around 90% sensitivity and 81% to 82% specificity obtained in cross-validation and 80%/75% obtained in testing. In validation, the model predicted progression to ophthalmopathy with approximately 71% sensitivity and around 72% specificity, a median of approximately 6.7 months before onset. To identify TCR V-J signatures that set the groups apart, the researchers used a discovery cohort of 90 to 100 patients, made up of about 44 with Graves' ophthalmopathy and 57 with stable Graves' hyperthyroidism. Prospective prediction of ophthalmopathy was tested in an independent validation cohort of 18 hyperthyroidism patients and 17 patients who later progressed to ophthalmopathy. The approximately 98 discovery patients were randomly divided into training and test sets at a 7:3 ratio. The study also compared thyroid tissue and blood T-cell repertoires from 6 or 7 Graves' hyperthyroidism patients. Following sampling, methimazole starting at 30 mg daily was given to hyperthyroidism patients, and high-dose intravenous methylprednisolone was given to ophthalmopathy patients. Libraries were constructed in a second round of multiplex PCR, after which size selection and purification were carried out. Paired-end sequencing of the libraries was performed with 100 bp reads on an Illumina HiSeq2000. Raw data were processed with SOAPnuke, discarding reads with adapters, uncalled bases, mean Phred below 15, or no exact constant-primer or identifier match. High-quality paired reads were merged with COPE v1.2.5, and unique nucleotide sequences were defined as clonotypes. Clonotypes were aligned to IMGT TRBV, TRBD and TRBJ reference segments using MiTCR v1.1. The analysis included only V-J combinations with a frequency above 0.0001, which together covered 98% to 99.2% of the repertoires. A TCS score was defined as the ratio of F50 (clonal expansion) to E x V (chaos), with BLOSUM62-based TCRdist applied between CDR3 peptides within each V-J. Welch's t-statistics and random forest reduced fewer than 550 V-J features to 13, which were used in a naive Bayes classifier (R e1071). Sample size was not statistically predetermined, and investigators were not blinded to group allocation. The paper describes TCR Vbeta CDR3 sequencing of 135 peripheral blood samples, made up of roughly 45 ophthalmopathy patients, roughly 80 hyperthyroidism patients and some 17 progressor patients.

This sequence was found in a man aged 30 to 45 with Graves disease. Donor details come from another sample of the same person, matched by shared clones. The sequencing used peripheral blood mononuclear cells (PBMCs), collected at new diagnosis, from a patient treated with antithyroid drugs. The chain is encoded by TRBV29-1 joined to TRBJ1-4; 6 matching bases give a weak D call of TRBD1. CDR3 sequence: CSVGTVATNEKLFF. The sequenced DNA: TGCAGCGTTGGGACAGTAGCAACTAATGAAAAACTGTTTTTT.